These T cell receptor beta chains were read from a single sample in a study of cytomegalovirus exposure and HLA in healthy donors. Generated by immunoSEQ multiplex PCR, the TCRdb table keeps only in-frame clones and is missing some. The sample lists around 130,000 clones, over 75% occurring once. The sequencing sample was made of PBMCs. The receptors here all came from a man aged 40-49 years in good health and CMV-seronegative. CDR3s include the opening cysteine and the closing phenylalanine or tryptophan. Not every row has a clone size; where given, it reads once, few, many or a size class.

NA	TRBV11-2	CASSLSQGQPQHF
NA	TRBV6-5	CASSRTGAGELFF
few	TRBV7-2	CASSLSGGANEQFF
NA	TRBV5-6	CASSLSGSFSYEQYF
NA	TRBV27	CASSLTGRAQHEQYF
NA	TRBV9	CASSEPRGRNEQFF
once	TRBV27	CASSLGTIPTSGELFF
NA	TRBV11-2	CASSLATSYEQYF
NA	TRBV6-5	CASSPLGGDEQFF
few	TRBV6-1	CASSPSIGGTDTQYF
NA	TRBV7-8	CASSPALHAQYF
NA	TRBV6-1	CASSEGGGNEKLFF
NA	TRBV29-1	CSVARVGEKLFF
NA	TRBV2	CASSDRGPLSNSPLHF
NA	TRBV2	CASSGYTLQETQYF
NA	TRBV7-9	CASSLGGLAGGLGDTQYF
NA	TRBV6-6	CASSYSSRQGLYGYTF
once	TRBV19	CASSIGPGGQPQHF
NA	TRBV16	CASSPLRLADPYEQYF
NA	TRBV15	CATSPRGATYEQYF
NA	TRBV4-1	CASSPRDNSYEQYF
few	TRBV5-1	CASRPGHSTYEQYF
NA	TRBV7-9	CASSPELAGYYEQYF
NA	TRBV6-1	CASSENIHEQYF
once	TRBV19	CATDRGGYGFTF
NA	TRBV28	CASSFRTSGRGEQYF
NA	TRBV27	CASSGPGTSAYEQYF
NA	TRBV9	CASSVGTAANYGYTF
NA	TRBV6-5	CASSYGVRVYNSPLHF
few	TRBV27	CASSLFRDSYEQYF
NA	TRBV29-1	CSTTGGSTEAFF
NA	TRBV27	CASSWDSSYEQYF
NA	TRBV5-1	CASSWDWDSGANVLTF
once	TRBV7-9	CASSSTRGPSYEQYF